This is a list of T cell receptor beta chains from one sample in a study of blood T cell repertoires in COVID-19. Sequencing used immunoSEQ multiplex PCR; TCRdb keeps in-frame clones, though not all of them. This table holds a few hundred thousand clones, roughly 92% found once. Sequencing was done on a sample of PBMCs or T cells enriched from blood (not recorded which). Every receptor here comes from a middle-aged woman who had been exposed to COVID-19. CDR3s include the opening cysteine and the closing phenylalanine or tryptophan. A D gene is named only where the DNA matches it firmly. Some rows have no size entry. The others give once, few or many, or a class for an expanded clone.

abundance: NA; v_gene: TRBV20-1; j_gene: TRBJ1-5; d_gene: NA; CDR3aa: CSARGGGPQHF; CDR3nt: TGCAGTGCTAGAGGGGGGGGGCCCCAGCATTTT
abundance: NA; v_gene: TRBV7-9; j_gene: TRBJ2-1; d_gene: TRBD1; CDR3aa: CASSPGTGGVVQGRNEQFF; CDR3nt: TGTGCCAGCAGCCCCGGGACAGGGGGCGTTGTCCAGGGGCGGAATGAGCAGTTCTTC
abundance: NA; v_gene: TRBV11-3; j_gene: TRBJ2-2; d_gene: TRBD2; CDR3aa: CASSSASGTSTRGGELFF; CDR3nt: TGTGCCAGCAGCTCGGCTTCCGGGACTAGCACAAGGGGCGGGGAGCTGTTTTTT
abundance: NA; v_gene: TRBV30; j_gene: TRBJ2-3; d_gene: TRBD1; CDR3aa: CAWSRQGSTDTQYF; CDR3nt: TGTGCCTGGAGTCGACAGGGGAGCACAGATACGCAGTATTTT
abundance: NA; v_gene: TRBV5-1; j_gene: TRBJ1-1; d_gene: TRBD1; CDR3aa: CASSLRDRESNTEAFF; CDR3nt: TGCGCCAGCAGCTTGAGGGACAGGGAATCGAACACTGAAGCTTTCTTT
abundance: NA; v_gene: TRBV12-3/TRBV12-4; j_gene: TRBJ1-2; d_gene: TRBD1; CDR3aa: CASSFLDRAGYTF; CDR3nt: TGTGCCAGCAGTTTTTTGGACAGGGCTGGCTACACCTTC
abundance: few; v_gene: TRBV20-1; j_gene: TRBJ1-1; d_gene: NA; CDR3aa: CSARVSGEAFF; CDR3nt: TGCAGTGCTAGAGTCTCGGGTGAAGCTTTCTTT
abundance: few; v_gene: TRBV9; j_gene: TRBJ2-1; d_gene: NA; CDR3aa: CASSVGTTDNEQFF; CDR3nt: TGTGCCAGCAGCGTAGGGACTACCGACAATGAGCAGTTCTTC
abundance: NA; v_gene: TRBV9; j_gene: TRBJ2-1; d_gene: NA; CDR3aa: CASSVSTITYNEQFF; CDR3nt: TGTGCCAGCAGCGTATCGACTATCACCTACAATGAGCAGTTCTTC
abundance: NA; v_gene: TRBV7-2; j_gene: TRBJ1-1; d_gene: NA; CDR3aa: CASSPGAPNTEAFF; CDR3nt: TGTGCCAGCAGTCCAGGGGCCCCAAACACTGAAGCTTTCTTT
abundance: NA; v_gene: TRBV2; j_gene: TRBJ1-4; d_gene: TRBD1; CDR3aa: CASSYGRQGANEKLFF; CDR3nt: TGTGCCAGCAGTTACGGCAGACAGGGGGCTAATGAAAAACTGTTTTTT
abundance: few; v_gene: TRBV29-1; j_gene: TRBJ2-7; d_gene: NA; CDR3aa: CSVRPGVGEQYF; CDR3nt: TGCAGCGTTCGTCCGGGAGTGGGCGAGCAGTACTTC
abundance: NA; v_gene: TRBV29-1; j_gene: TRBJ1-1; d_gene: NA; CDR3aa: CSVMRGEAFF; CDR3nt: TGCAGCGTGATGAGAGGTGAAGCTTTCTTT
abundance: NA; v_gene: TRBV27; j_gene: TRBJ2-1; d_gene: TRBD2; CDR3aa: CASSFTSGVNEQFF; CDR3nt: TGTGCCAGCAGTTTCACTAGCGGCGTTAATGAGCAGTTCTTC
abundance: many; v_gene: TRBV19; j_gene: TRBJ1-3; d_gene: NA; CDR3aa: CASNPLGGLSGNTIYF; CDR3nt: TGTGCCAGTAACCCCCTGGGGGGGCTCTCTGGAAACACCATATATTTT
abundance: few; v_gene: TRBV27; j_gene: TRBJ1-6; d_gene: NA; CDR3aa: CASSFWSSPLHF; CDR3nt: TGTGCCAGCAGTTTCTGGAGTTCACCCCTCCACTTT
abundance: NA; v_gene: TRBV19; j_gene: TRBJ1-5; d_gene: NA; CDR3aa: CASSIRDSNQPQHF; CDR3nt: TGTGCCAGTAGTATCCGGGATAGCAATCAGCCCCAGCATTTT
abundance: NA; v_gene: TRBV7-9; j_gene: TRBJ1-2; d_gene: TRBD1; CDR3aa: CASSLARDRGHFGYGYTF; CDR3nt: TGTGCCAGCAGCTTAGCGAGGGACAGGGGGCACTTTGGCTATGGCTACACCTTC
abundance: NA; v_gene: TRBV4-3; j_gene: TRBJ2-1; d_gene: NA; CDR3aa: CASSRQTGLGVYNEQFF; CDR3nt: TGCGCCAGCAGCCGCCAAACCGGGCTAGGGGTATACAATGAGCAGTTCTTC
abundance: NA; v_gene: TRBV5-3; j_gene: TRBJ1-1; d_gene: NA; CDR3aa: CARSYDSANTEAFF; CDR3nt: TGTGCCAGAAGCTACGACAGTGCGAACACTGAAGCTTTCTTT
abundance: NA; v_gene: TRBV5-1; j_gene: TRBJ1-1; d_gene: TRBD1; CDR3aa: CASSLGQGVGAFF; CDR3nt: TGCGCCAGCAGCTTGGGACAGGGTGTCGGAGCTTTCTTT
abundance: NA; v_gene: TRBV7-3; j_gene: TRBJ1-1; d_gene: NA; CDR3aa: CASSSQGNTEAFF; CDR3nt: TGTGCCAGCAGCTCTCAGGGGAACACTGAAGCTTTCTTT
abundance: NA; v_gene: TRBV6-1; j_gene: TRBJ1-3; d_gene: NA; CDR3aa: CASRESGGRQPHSGNTIYF; CDR3nt: TGTGCCAGCAGGGAATCCGGAGGGCGGCAACCACACTCTGGAAACACCATATATTTT
abundance: NA; v_gene: TRBV18; j_gene: TRBJ1-1; d_gene: NA; CDR3aa: CASSQAGATGTEAFF; CDR3nt: TGTGCCAGCTCACAGGCAGGGGCAACGGGTACTGAAGCTTTCTTT
abundance: once; v_gene: TRBV7-3; j_gene: TRBJ2-3; d_gene: NA; CDR3aa: CASSSPGDTQYF; CDR3nt: TGTGCCAGCAGCAGCCCAGGGGATACGCAGTATTTT
abundance: NA; v_gene: TRBV7-9; j_gene: TRBJ2-5; d_gene: NA; CDR3aa: CASSLESYQETQYF; CDR3nt: TGTGCCAGCAGCTTAGAATCGTACCAAGAGACCCAGTACTTC
abundance: NA; v_gene: TRBV19; j_gene: TRBJ2-3; d_gene: NA; CDR3aa: CASSPIVGTKAQDTQYF; CDR3nt: TGTGCCAGTAGCCCCATCGTAGGGACAAAAGCTCAAGATACGCAGTATTTT
abundance: NA; v_gene: TRBV6-1; j_gene: TRBJ1-2; d_gene: TRBD1; CDR3aa: CASSETGGDGYTF; CDR3nt: TGTGCCAGCAGTGAGACAGGGGGAGATGGCTACACCTTC
abundance: NA; v_gene: TRBV4-2; j_gene: TRBJ2-3; d_gene: TRBD2; CDR3aa: CASSQQGLAGEDTQYF; CDR3nt: TGTGCCAGCAGCCAACAGGGACTAGCGGGGGAAGATACGCAGTATTTT
abundance: NA; v_gene: TRBV2; j_gene: TRBJ1-1; d_gene: TRBD1; CDR3aa: CASSKQGENTEAFF; CDR3nt: TGTGCCAGCAGCAAACAGGGGGAGAACACTGAAGCTTTCTTT
abundance: NA; v_gene: TRBV24-1; j_gene: TRBJ1-1; d_gene: NA; CDR3aa: CATSDSLGRQDEAFF; CDR3nt: TGTGCCACCAGCGACTCCCTGGGAAGACAGGACGAAGCTTTCTTT
abundance: NA; v_gene: TRBV27; j_gene: TRBJ2-5; d_gene: TRBD2; CDR3aa: CASSLWFSGGQETQYF; CDR3nt: TGTGCCAGCAGTTTATGGTTCAGCGGGGGGCAAGAGACCCAGTACTTC
abundance: NA; v_gene: TRBV5-5; j_gene: TRBJ1-4; d_gene: TRBD1; CDR3aa: CASSSWTGGSTTNEKLFF; CDR3nt: TGTGCCAGCAGTTCCTGGACAGGGGGGTCGACAACTAATGAAAAACTGTTTTTT
abundance: NA; v_gene: TRBV7-8; j_gene: TRBJ2-2; d_gene: NA; CDR3aa: CASSFKATDTGELFF; CDR3nt: TGTGCCAGCAGCTTCAAAGCCACCGACACCGGGGAGCTGTTTTTT
abundance: NA; v_gene: TRBV24-1; j_gene: TRBJ2-1; d_gene: NA; CDR3aa: CATSDSDTEQFF; CDR3nt: TGTGCCACCAGTGACTCGGACACCGAGCAGTTCTTC
abundance: NA; v_gene: TRBV7-2; j_gene: TRBJ2-5; d_gene: NA; CDR3aa: CASSSKALGQQETQYF; CDR3nt: TGTGCCAGCAGCTCCAAGGCCCTAGGACAGCAAGAGACCCAGTACTTC
abundance: NA; v_gene: TRBV11-2; j_gene: TRBJ2-3; d_gene: NA; CDR3aa: CASSLVGATDTQYF; CDR3nt: TGTGCCAGCAGCTTAGTAGGAGCCACAGATACGCAGTATTTT
abundance: NA; v_gene: TRBV27; j_gene: TRBJ1-1; d_gene: NA; CDR3aa: CASSLRGSWTEAFF; CDR3nt: TGTGCCAGCAGTTTAAGAGGGAGTTGGACTGAAGCTTTCTTT
abundance: NA; v_gene: TRBV7-8; j_gene: TRBJ2-6; d_gene: NA; CDR3aa: CASSFAGGAGANVLTF; CDR3nt: TGTGCCAGCAGCTTTGCAGGAGGAGCTGGGGCCAACGTCCTGACTTTC
abundance: NA; v_gene: TRBV5-1; j_gene: TRBJ2-7; d_gene: TRBD1; CDR3aa: CASSSNPGQGYEQYF; CDR3nt: TGCGCCAGCAGCTCTAACCCGGGACAGGGCTACGAGCAGTACTTC
abundance: NA; v_gene: TRBV30; j_gene: TRBJ2-7; d_gene: TRBD2; CDR3aa: CAWSVTSGNYEQYF; CDR3nt: TGTGCCTGGAGTGTGACTAGCGGGAACTACGAGCAGTACTTC
abundance: NA; v_gene: TRBV6-5; j_gene: TRBJ1-1; d_gene: NA; CDR3aa: CASLPGGDTEAFF; CDR3nt: TGTGCCAGCCTACCCGGGGGGGACACTGAAGCTTTCTTT